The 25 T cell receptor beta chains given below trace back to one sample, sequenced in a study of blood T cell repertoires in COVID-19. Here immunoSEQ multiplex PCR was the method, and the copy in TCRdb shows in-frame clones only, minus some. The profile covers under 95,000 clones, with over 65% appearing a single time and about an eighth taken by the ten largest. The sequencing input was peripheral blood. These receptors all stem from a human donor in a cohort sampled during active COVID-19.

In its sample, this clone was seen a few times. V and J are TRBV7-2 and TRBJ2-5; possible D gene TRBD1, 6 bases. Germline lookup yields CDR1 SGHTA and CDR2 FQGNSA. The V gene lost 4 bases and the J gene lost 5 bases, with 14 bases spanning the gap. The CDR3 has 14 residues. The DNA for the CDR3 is TGTGCCAGCAGCTCCGGACAGTCTTGGGAGACCCAGTACTTC. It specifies CASSSGQSWETQYF.

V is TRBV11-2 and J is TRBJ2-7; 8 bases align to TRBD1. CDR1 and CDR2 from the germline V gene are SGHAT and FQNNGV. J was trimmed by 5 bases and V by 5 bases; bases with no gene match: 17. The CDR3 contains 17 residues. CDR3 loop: CASSPSGQGLGLNEQYF. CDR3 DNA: TGTGCCAGCAGCCCCTCAGGACAGGGCTTGGGGTTAAACGAGCAGTACTTC.

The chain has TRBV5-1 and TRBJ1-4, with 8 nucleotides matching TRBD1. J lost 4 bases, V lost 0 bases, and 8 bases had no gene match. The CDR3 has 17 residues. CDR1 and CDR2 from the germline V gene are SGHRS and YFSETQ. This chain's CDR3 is CASSLASWGQDNEKLFF. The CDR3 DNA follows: TGCGCCAGCAGCTTGGCTTCTTGGGGACAGGATAATGAAAAACTGTTTTTT.

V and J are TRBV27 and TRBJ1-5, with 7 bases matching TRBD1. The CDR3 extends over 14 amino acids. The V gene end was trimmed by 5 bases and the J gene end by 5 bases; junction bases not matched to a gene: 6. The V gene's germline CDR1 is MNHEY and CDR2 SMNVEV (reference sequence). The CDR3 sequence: CASSNSGGHQPQHF. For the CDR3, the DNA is TGTGCCAGCAGTAATTCAGGGGGGCATCAGCCCCAGCATTTT.

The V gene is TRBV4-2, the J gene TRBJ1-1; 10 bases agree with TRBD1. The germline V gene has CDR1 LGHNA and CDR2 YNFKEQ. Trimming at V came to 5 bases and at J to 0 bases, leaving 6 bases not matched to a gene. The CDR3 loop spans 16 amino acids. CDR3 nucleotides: TGTGCCAGCAGCTATGACAGGGGGCCTCTGAACACTGAAGCTTTCTTT. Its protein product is CASSYDRGPLNTEAFF.

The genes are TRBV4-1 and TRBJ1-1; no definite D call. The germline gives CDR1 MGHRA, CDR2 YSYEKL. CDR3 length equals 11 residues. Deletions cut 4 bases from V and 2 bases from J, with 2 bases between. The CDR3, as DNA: TGCGCCAGCAGCCTAAACACTGAAGCTTTCTTT. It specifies CASSLNTEAFF.

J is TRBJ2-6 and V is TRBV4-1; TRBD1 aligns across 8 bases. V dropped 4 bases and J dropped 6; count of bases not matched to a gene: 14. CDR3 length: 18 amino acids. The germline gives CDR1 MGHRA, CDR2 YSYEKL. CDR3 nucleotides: TGCGCCAGCAGCCCCACTACAGGGGGACTTAATGAGGCCAACGTCCTGACTTTC. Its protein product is CASSPTTGGLNEANVLTF.

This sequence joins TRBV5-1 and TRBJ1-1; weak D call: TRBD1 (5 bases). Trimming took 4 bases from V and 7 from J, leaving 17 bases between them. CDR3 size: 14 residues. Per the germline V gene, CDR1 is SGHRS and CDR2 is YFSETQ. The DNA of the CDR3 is TGCGCCAGCAGCCAGAGGACGGGGGAGGTTGAAGCTTTCTTT. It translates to CASSQRTGEVEAFF. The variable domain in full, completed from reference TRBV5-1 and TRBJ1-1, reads KAGVTQTPRYLIKTRGQQVTLSCSPISGHRSVSWYQQTPGQGLQFLFEYFSETQRNKGNFPGRFSGRQFSNSRSEMNVSTLELGDSALYLCASSQRTGEVEAFFGQGTRLTVV.

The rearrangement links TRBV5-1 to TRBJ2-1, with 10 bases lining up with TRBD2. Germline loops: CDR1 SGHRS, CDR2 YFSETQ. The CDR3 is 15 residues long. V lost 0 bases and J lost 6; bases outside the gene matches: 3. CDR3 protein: CASSLGRTSGNEQFF. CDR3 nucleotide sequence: TGCGCCAGCAGCTTGGGACGGACTAGCGGCAATGAGCAGTTCTTC.

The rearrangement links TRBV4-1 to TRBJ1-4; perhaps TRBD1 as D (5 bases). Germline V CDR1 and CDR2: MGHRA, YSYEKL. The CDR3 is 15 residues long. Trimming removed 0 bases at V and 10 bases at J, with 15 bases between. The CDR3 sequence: CASSQEYAGGVKLFF. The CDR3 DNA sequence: TGCGCCAGCAGCCAAGAGTACGCGGGGGGTGTAAAACTGTTTTTT.

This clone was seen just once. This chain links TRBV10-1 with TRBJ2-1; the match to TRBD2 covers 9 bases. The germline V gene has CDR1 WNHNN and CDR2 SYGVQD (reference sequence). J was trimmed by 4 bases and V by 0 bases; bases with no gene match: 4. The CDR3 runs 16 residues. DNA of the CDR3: TGCGCCAGCAGTGAGTCGAGGGCGGGAGGGTACAATGAGCAGTTCTTC. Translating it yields CASSESRAGGYNEQFF.

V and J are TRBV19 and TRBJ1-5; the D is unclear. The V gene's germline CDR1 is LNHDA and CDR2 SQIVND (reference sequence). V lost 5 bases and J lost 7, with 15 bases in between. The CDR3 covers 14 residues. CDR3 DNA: TGTGCCAGTAGTCTGGGCCCTAAAGGCCAGCCCCAGCATTTT. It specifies CASSLGPKGQPQHF.

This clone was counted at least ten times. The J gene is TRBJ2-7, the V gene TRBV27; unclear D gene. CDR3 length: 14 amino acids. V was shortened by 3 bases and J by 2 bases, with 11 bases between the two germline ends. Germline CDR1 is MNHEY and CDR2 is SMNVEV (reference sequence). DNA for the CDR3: TGTGCCAGCAGTTTTTCACAGCCCCCCTACGAGCAGTACTTC. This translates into CASSFSQPPYEQYF.

DNA of the CDR3: TGTGCCAGCAGCTCTGACAGCGTGGTGATAGCTGGTGGGGGGTCTGGCTACACCTTC. This encodes CASSSDSVVIAGGGSGYTF. The rearrangement joins TRBV7-8 to TRBJ1-2; a possible D gene is TRBD1 (5 bases). This CDR3 comprises 19 residues. The germline V and J ends were trimmed by 4 bases and 7 bases, with 31 bases remaining between them. CDR1 is SGHVS and CDR2 is FQNEAQ in the germline V gene.

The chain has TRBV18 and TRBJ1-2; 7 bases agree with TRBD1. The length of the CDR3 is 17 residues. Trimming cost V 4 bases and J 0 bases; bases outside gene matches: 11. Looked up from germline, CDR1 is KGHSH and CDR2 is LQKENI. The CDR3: CASSQLGPGQSNYGYTF. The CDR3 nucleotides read TGTGCCAGCTCACAACTCGGCCCGGGACAGTCTAACTATGGCTACACCTTC.

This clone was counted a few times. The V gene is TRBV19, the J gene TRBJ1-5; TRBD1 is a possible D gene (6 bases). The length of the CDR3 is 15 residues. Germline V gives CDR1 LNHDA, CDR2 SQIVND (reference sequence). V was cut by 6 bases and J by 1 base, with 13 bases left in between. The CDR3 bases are TGTGCCAGTAGGACCAGGGGCTTGAGCAATCAGCCCCAGCATTTT. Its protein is CASRTRGLSNQPQHF.

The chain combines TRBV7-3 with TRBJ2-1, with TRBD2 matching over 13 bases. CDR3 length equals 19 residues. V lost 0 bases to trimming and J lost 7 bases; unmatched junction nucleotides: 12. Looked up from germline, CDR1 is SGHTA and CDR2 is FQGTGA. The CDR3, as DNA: TGTGCCAGCAGCTTAACACCCGGACTAGCGGGAGAGGAAGGGAATGAGCAGTTCTTC. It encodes CASSLTPGLAGEEGNEQFF. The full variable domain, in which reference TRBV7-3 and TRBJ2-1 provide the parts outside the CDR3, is GAGVSQTPSNKVTEKGKYVELRCDPISGHTALYWYRQSLGQGPEFLIYFQGTGAADDSGLPNDRFFAVRPEGSVSTLKIQRTERGDSAVYLCASSLTPGLAGEEGNEQFFGPGTRLTVL.

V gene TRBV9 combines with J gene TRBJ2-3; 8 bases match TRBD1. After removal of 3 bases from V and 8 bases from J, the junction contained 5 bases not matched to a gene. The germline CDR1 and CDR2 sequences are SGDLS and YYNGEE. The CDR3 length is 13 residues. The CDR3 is CASSETGEGTQYF. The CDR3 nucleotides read TGTGCCAGCAGCGAGACAGGGGAAGGTACGCAGTATTTT.

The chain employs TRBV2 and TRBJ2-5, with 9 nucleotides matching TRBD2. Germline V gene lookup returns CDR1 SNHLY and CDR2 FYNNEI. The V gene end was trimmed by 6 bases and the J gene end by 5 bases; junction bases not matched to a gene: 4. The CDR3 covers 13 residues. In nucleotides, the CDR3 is TGTGCCAGCAGGACTAGCGGTTGGGAGACCCAGTACTTC. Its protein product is CASRTSGWETQYF.

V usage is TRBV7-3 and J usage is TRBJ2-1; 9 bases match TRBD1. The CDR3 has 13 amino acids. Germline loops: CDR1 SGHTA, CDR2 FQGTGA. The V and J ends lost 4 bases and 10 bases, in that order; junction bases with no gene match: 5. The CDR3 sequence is CASSSGTGSEQFF. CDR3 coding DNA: TGTGCCAGCAGCTCCGGGACAGGGTCCGAGCAGTTCTTC. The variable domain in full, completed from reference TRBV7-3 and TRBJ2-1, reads GAGVSQTPSNKVTEKGKYVELRCDPISGHTALYWYRQSLGQGPEFLIYFQGTGAADDSGLPNDRFFAVRPEGSVSTLKIQRTERGDSAVYLCASSSGTGSEQFFGPGTRLTVL.

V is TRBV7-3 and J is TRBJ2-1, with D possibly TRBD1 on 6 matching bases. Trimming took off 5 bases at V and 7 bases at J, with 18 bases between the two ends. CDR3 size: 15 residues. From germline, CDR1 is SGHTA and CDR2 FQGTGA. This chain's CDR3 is CASSRTVGTRNEQFF. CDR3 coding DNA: TGTGCCAGCAGCCGGACAGTCGGGACAAGAAATGAGCAGTTCTTC.

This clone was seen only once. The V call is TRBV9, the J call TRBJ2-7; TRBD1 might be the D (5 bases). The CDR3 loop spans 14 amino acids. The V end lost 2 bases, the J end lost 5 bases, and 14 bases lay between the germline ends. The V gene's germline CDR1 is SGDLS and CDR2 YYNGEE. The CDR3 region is CASSVGQGFHEQYF. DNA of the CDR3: TGTGCCAGCAGCGTTGGGCAGGGATTCCACGAGCAGTACTTC. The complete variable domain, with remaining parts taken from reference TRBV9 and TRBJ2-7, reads DSGVTQTPKHLITATGQRVTLRCSPRSGDLSVYWYQQSLDQGLQFLIQYYNGEERAKGNILERFSAQQFPDLHSELNLSSLELGDSALYFCASSVGQGFHEQYFGPGTRLTVT.

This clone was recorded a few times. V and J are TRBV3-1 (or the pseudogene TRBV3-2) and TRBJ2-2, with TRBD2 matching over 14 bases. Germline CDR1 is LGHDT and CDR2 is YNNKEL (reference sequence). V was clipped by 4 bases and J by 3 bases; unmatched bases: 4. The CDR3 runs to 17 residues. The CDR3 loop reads CASSPTSGGAYTGELFF. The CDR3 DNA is TGTGCCAGCAGCCCGACTAGCGGGGGGGCTTACACCGGGGAGCTGTTTTTT.

CDR3: CASHRMAESEKLFF. The CDR3 DNA reads as TGTGCCAGCCACCGGATGGCGGAGAGTGAAAAACTGTTTTTT. J is TRBJ1-4 and V is TRBV6-5; D uncertain. With 8 bases removed from V and 7 bases from J, the gap between germline ends came to 17 bases. The CDR3 loop spans 14 amino acids. Per germline, CDR1 MNHEY and CDR2 SVGAGI.

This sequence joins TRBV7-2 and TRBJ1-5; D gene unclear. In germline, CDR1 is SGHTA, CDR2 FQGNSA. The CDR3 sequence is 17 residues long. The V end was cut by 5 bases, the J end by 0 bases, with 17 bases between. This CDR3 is CASSRRHLVYSNQPQHF. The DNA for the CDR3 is TGTGCCAGCAGCCGTCGACACCTCGTTTATAGCAATCAGCCCCAGCATTTT.